This T cell receptor (beta chain) was identified in a study of T cells after posttransplantation cyclophosphamide. Study conclusions and caveats: Donor-recipient repertoire similarity was low at 1-2 months, rising over year one. Tissue-infiltrating T cells from skin or gut overlapped little with blood T cells. After PTCy, TRB diversity resembled that of CNI/methotrexate controls.

Trimming removed 4 bases from V and 0 bases from J; junction bases left unmatched: 12. The germline V gene encodes CDR1 SGHNT and CDR2 YYREEE (reference sequence). The CDR3 runs to 19 residues. Some clones are missing from TCRdb's copy, which holds only in-frame ones; the method was immunoSEQ multiplex PCR. The sample yields about 32,000 clones, roughly nine tenths seen once. Cells defined as naive were viable CD3+CD4+ or CD3+CD8+ and CCR7+CD45RA+CD45RO-CD95-CD27+CD28+. The related graft donor's blood sample was taken on the day of bone marrow donation. With regard to this clone: As yet, its antigen is unknown.

V usage is TRBV5-4 and J usage is TRBJ1-3, with TRBD1 matching 11 bases. The sample consisted of naive CD4+ T cells sorted from blood. The receptor was isolated from a man aged 25-45 years in good health and a related stem cell transplant donor. The CDR3 nucleotides are TGTGCCAGCAGCCCAGGTGGGGGGACAGGGGGATTCTCTGGAAACACCATATATTTT. Translated, it gives CASSPGGGTGGFSGNTIYF.